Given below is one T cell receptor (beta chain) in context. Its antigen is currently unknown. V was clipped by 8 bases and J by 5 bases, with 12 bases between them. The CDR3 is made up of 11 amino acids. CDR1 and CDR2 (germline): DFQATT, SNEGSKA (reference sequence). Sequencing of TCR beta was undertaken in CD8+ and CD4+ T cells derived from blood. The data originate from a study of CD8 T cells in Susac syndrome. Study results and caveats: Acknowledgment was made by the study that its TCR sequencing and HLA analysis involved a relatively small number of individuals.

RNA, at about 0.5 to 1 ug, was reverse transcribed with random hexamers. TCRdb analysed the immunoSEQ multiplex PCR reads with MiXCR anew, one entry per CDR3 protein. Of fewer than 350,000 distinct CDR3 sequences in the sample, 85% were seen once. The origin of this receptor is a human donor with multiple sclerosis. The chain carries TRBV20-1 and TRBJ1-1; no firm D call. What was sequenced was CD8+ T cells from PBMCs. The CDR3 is CSWRWGTEAFF. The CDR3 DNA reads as TGCAGTTGGAGATGGGGAACTGAAGCTTTCTTT.